Sequencing of this T cell receptor (beta chain) was carried out in a study of blood T cells in healthy people across ages. General study findings and limits: With unsorted PBMCs, a conclusive comparison of naive versus antigen-experienced cells was not possible. In long-lived donors, naive CD4+ cell counts and diversity exceeded those of aged donors.

Germline V lookup: CDR1 DFQATT, CDR2 SNEGSKA (reference sequence). The CDR3 length is 13 residues. V lost 3 bases and J lost 3, with 11 bases in between. A word on this clonotype: The antigen is unknown.

A sample-barcoded 5' primer and a J-beta primer mix were used in a second PCR of about 7 to 12 cycles. TCRdb called the 5' RACE reads again in MiXCR, with one record for every CDR3 protein. The sample records 2 million or so distinct CDR3 sequences, approximately 50% being singletons. Healthy Caucasian individuals from Russia aged about 6 to 90 served as donors. The chain has TRBV20-1 and TRBJ1-1, with a possible D match to TRBD1 (5 bases). This clonotype originated in a woman between 40 and 55 years old in good health. Sequencing used blood. The CDR3 is CSASNQGYTEAFF. CDR3 sequence (DNA): TGCAGTGCTAGTAACCAGGGCTACACTGAAGCTTTCTTT.